This is a list of T cell receptor beta chains from one sample in a study of human versus mouse CDR3 diversity and MHC coevolution. Using immunoSEQ multiplex PCR, the repertoire was profiled, and TCRdb retains in-frame clones only, with some absent. The sample contains fewer than 100,000 clones, around 95% of which appear only once. Sample: naive CD4+ T cells from blood. The receptors shown here come from a person aged 25-75 years in good health. Each CDR3 is given with its conserved first and last residue. Fields, in order: CDR3 DNA, CDR3 protein, V gene, D gene, clone size, J gene. A D gene is named only where the DNA matches it firmly. Clone size, where shown, is once, few, many, or a class for clones that have expanded.

DNA: TGTGCCAGCAGTTTACCGGACAGGGGAAGGGGCTACACCTTC
CDR3: CASSLPDRGRGYTF
V: TRBV28
D: TRBD1
size: .
J: TRBJ1-2

DNA: TGTGCCAGTAGTAAGACAGGGTTGAACACTGAAGCTTTCTTT
CDR3: CASSKTGLNTEAFF
V: TRBV19
D: TRBD1
size: .
J: TRBJ1-1

DNA: TGTGCCAGCAGTGGGGGGGCAGGGGGGTATGGCTACACCTTC
CDR3: CASSGGAGGYGYTF
V: TRBV6-1
D: TRBD1
size: few
J: TRBJ1-2

DNA: TGTGCCAGCAGCTTGAGAGGGCGCAATCAGCCCCAGCATTTT
CDR3: CASSLRGRNQPQHF
V: TRBV5-8
D: .
size: once
J: TRBJ1-5

DNA: TGTGCCAGCAGTCTCACAGGGTTGGGCACTGAAGCTTTCTTT
CDR3: CASSLTGLGTEAFF
V: TRBV25-1
D: .
size: .
J: TRBJ1-1

DNA: TGTGCCAGCTCTTCAACCGGCTACGAGCAGTACTTC
CDR3: CASSSTGYEQYF
V: TRBV18
D: .
size: .
J: TRBJ2-7

DNA: TGTGCTAGTTCTGGCGGTGGGTCCTACAATGAGCAGTTCTTC
CDR3: CASSGGGSYNEQFF
V: TRBV12-5
D: .
size: .
J: TRBJ2-1

DNA: TGTGCCAGTAGCAGTACTAGGCACTCAGGAAACACCATATATTTT
CDR3: CASSSTRHSGNTIYF
V: TRBV19
D: .
size: once
J: TRBJ1-3

DNA: TGTGCCAGCAGCTTGCAGGAGAACACCGGGGAGCTGTTTTTT
CDR3: CASSLQENTGELFF
V: TRBV7-6
D: .
size: .
J: TRBJ2-2

DNA: TGTGCCAGCAGTCCGGACAGCAACTATGGCTACACCTTC
CDR3: CASSPDSNYGYTF
V: TRBV6-5
D: .
size: .
J: TRBJ1-2

DNA: TGTGCCTGGAGAGGATACTCCCGGGTCGACACAGATACGCAGTATTTT
CDR3: CAWRGYSRVDTDTQYF
V: TRBV30
D: .
size: .
J: TRBJ2-3

DNA: TGTGCCAGCTCCCCCGGGACAGGGGGACTCACTGAAGCTTTCTTT
CDR3: CASSPGTGGLTEAFF
V: TRBV18
D: TRBD1
size: .
J: TRBJ1-1

DNA: TGTGCCAGCAGCCCTTCGGACTATGGCCACACCTTC
CDR3: CASSPSDYGHTF
V: TRBV28
D: .
size: .
J: TRBJ1-2

DNA: TGCGCCAGCAGCTTGGTAGCAGGGATGGAAACTGAAGCTTTCTTT
CDR3: CASSLVAGMETEAFF
V: TRBV5-1
D: .
size: .
J: TRBJ1-1

DNA: TGTGCCAGCAGCTTGGCTCCGGCGGAGACCTTGAACACTGAAGCTTTCTTT
CDR3: CASSLAPAETLNTEAFF
V: TRBV5-8
D: .
size: .
J: TRBJ1-1

DNA: TGCGCCAGCAGCGTGACCGGGACAGGGGGTAGTTACGAGCAGTACTTC
CDR3: CASSVTGTGGSYEQYF
V: TRBV5-1
D: TRBD1
size: .
J: TRBJ2-7

DNA: TGTGCCAGCAGCAGACAGGGTAGCACAGATACGCAGTATTTT
CDR3: CASSRQGSTDTQYF
V: TRBV5-6
D: TRBD1
size: .
J: TRBJ2-3

DNA: TGTGCCAGCAGTTTTGGTCGGGACTATGGCTACACCTTC
CDR3: CASSFGRDYGYTF
V: TRBV6-5
D: .
size: .
J: TRBJ1-2

DNA: TGCGCCAGCAGCCAACCGGGAGGGACAGATACGCAGTATTTT
CDR3: CASSQPGGTDTQYF
V: TRBV4-1
D: TRBD2
size: once
J: TRBJ2-3

DNA: TGTGCCAGCTTGGGCAGGCCAAACTATGGCTACACCTTC
CDR3: CASLGRPNYGYTF
V: TRBV6-6
D: .
size: .
J: TRBJ1-2

DNA: TGTGCCAGCAGTTCCCCCCAGGCGACCGGGGAGCTGTTTTTT
CDR3: CASSSPQATGELFF
V: TRBV6-5
D: .
size: .
J: TRBJ2-2

DNA: TGTGCCAGCAGCCCTGGGGGCGGCACAGATACGCAGTATTTT
CDR3: CASSPGGGTDTQYF
V: TRBV6-1
D: .
size: .
J: TRBJ2-3

DNA: TGCGCCAGCACCTGGGCGGGACAGGGGGACGCCGGGGAGCTGTTTTTT
CDR3: CASTWAGQGDAGELFF
V: TRBV5-1
D: TRBD1
size: .
J: TRBJ2-2

DNA: TGTGCCAGCAGCTTAGCTTTCCGGGGGGGGCCCGCGGGCTACACCTTC
CDR3: CASSLAFRGGPAGYTF
V: TRBV7-9
D: .
size: once
J: TRBJ1-2

DNA: TGTGCCAGTAGTATCGCAGCAGGGGGCACAGATACGCAGTATTTT
CDR3: CASSIAAGGTDTQYF
V: TRBV19
D: .
size: few
J: TRBJ2-3

DNA: TGTGCCAGCAGCTCCTCCCTCGGAGTGAACACTGAAGCTTTCTTT
CDR3: CASSSSLGVNTEAFF
V: TRBV5-8
D: .
size: once
J: TRBJ1-1

DNA: TGTGCCAGCAGTTCGGGGACAGCCATGTCCTTTGGCTATGGCTACACCTTC
CDR3: CASSSGTAMSFGYGYTF
V: TRBV27
D: TRBD1
size: once
J: TRBJ1-2

DNA: TGTGCCAGCAGTCTCTCAGGTAGCGGGAGAGATGAGCAGTTCTTC
CDR3: CASSLSGSGRDEQFF
V: TRBV28
D: TRBD2
size: .
J: TRBJ2-1

DNA: TGTGCCAGCAGTGACTCGGCAGGAGGAATATCTCAAGGTGGCTACACCTTC
CDR3: CASSDSAGGISQGGYTF
V: TRBV6-4
D: .
size: .
J: TRBJ1-2

DNA: TGTGCCAGCTCACCTCCCGGACGGGAGTTCTACGAGCAGTACTTC
CDR3: CASSPPGREFYEQYF
V: TRBV18
D: .
size: .
J: TRBJ2-7

DNA: TGTGCCAGCAGTGAATATAGTGGCTACACCTTC
CDR3: CASSEYSGYTF
V: TRBV25-1
D: .
size: .
J: TRBJ1-2

DNA: TGTGCCAGCAGCTTGGAAAGACCGACGGGGGAGCAGTACTTC
CDR3: CASSLERPTGEQYF
V: TRBV5-4
D: .
size: .
J: TRBJ2-7

DNA: TGTGCCAGCTCACGCGTGGGGGGGTCCTCCTACAATGAGCAGTTCTTC
CDR3: CASSRVGGSSYNEQFF
V: TRBV18
D: TRBD2
size: .
J: TRBJ2-1

DNA: TGTGCCAGCGGACTGACTTGGAGCACAGATACGCAGTATTTT
CDR3: CASGLTWSTDTQYF
V: TRBV28
D: .
size: .
J: TRBJ2-3

DNA: TGCAGCGTTGTATTAAGAAAAAGCGGGACTATGTTCTCCTACAATGAGCAGTTCTTC
CDR3: CSVVLRKSGTMFSYNEQFF
V: TRBV29-1
D: TRBD2
size: .
J: TRBJ2-1

DNA: TGTGCCAGCAGCCGGGTAGGAGGAAACACCATATATTTT
CDR3: CASSRVGGNTIYF
V: TRBV6-6
D: .
size: .
J: TRBJ1-3

DNA: TGTGCCAGCAGTTTATCCGGACTCTTCTCCTACAATGAGCAGTTCTTC
CDR3: CASSLSGLFSYNEQFF
V: TRBV27
D: .
size: .
J: TRBJ2-1

DNA: TGTGCCATCAGTGAGTCGAGTCCCAGGGGAAGGGGTGGGGGCAATCAGCCCCAGCATTTT
CDR3: CAISESSPRGRGGGNQPQHF
V: TRBV10-3
D: .
size: .
J: TRBJ1-5

DNA: TGCGCCAGCAGCCCGACTAGCGGGAATTACAATGAGCAGTTCTTC
CDR3: CASSPTSGNYNEQFF
V: TRBV5-1
D: TRBD2
size: .
J: TRBJ2-1

DNA: TGTGCCAGTAGTTTAAAACAGGGCGCTAATGAAGCTTTCTTT
CDR3: CASSLKQGANEAFF
V: TRBV19
D: .
size: .
J: TRBJ1-1

DNA: TGTGCCAGCAGTTTCGGGGTAAAGGGACAGCCCCAGCATTTT
CDR3: CASSFGVKGQPQHF
V: TRBV27
D: .
size: .
J: TRBJ1-5

DNA: TGTGCCAGTAGTATCGGCAGGGGGCGCGGGTCCGCACTCTTCTACGAGCAGTACTTC
CDR3: CASSIGRGRGSALFYEQYF
V: TRBV19
D: TRBD1
size: .
J: TRBJ2-7

DNA: TGTGCTAGCAGTTTAACCGACAGGGCCGATGAGCAGTTCTTC
CDR3: CASSLTDRADEQFF
V: TRBV7-7
D: TRBD1
size: .
J: TRBJ2-1

DNA: TGTGCCAGCAGCTCGAACCCGGGAACAAGCACAGATACGCAGTATTTT
CDR3: CASSSNPGTSTDTQYF
V: TRBV5-5
D: .
size: .
J: TRBJ2-3

DNA: TGTGCCAGCAGCTACTCCGGGAGACTCAATCAGCCCCAGCATTTT
CDR3: CASSYSGRLNQPQHF
V: TRBV5-8
D: .
size: .
J: TRBJ1-5

DNA: TGTGCCAGCACCGCGCCCCGTGGGGGCGCTTACTATGGCTACACCTTC
CDR3: CASTAPRGGAYYGYTF
V: TRBV9
D: .
size: .
J: TRBJ1-2

DNA: TGTGCCAGCAGTTTTTTGGGACTAGCGGGAGAAAATGAGCAGTTCTTC
CDR3: CASSFLGLAGENEQFF
V: TRBV6-5
D: TRBD2
size: .
J: TRBJ2-1

DNA: TGTGCCAGCAGCTCATTTGGGAGAGACTCCTACGAGCAGTACTTC
CDR3: CASSSFGRDSYEQYF
V: TRBV7-6
D: .
size: .
J: TRBJ2-7

DNA: TGTGCCAGCAGTAACAAGGGAGGTCTAGCCAAAAACATTCAGTACTTC
CDR3: CASSNKGGLAKNIQYF
V: TRBV25-1
D: .
size: .
J: TRBJ2-4

DNA: TGTGCCTGGACAACAGGGCCTAATCAGCCCCAGCATTTT
CDR3: CAWTTGPNQPQHF
V: TRBV30
D: .
size: .
J: TRBJ1-5

DNA: TGTGCCAGCAGCTTTAAGGGAGGCACCGGGGAGCTGTTTTTT
CDR3: CASSFKGGTGELFF
V: TRBV7-2
D: .
size: .
J: TRBJ2-2

DNA: TGTGCCAGCAGCTTTGACAGGGGGGGAATGAACGAGCAGTACTTC
CDR3: CASSFDRGGMNEQYF
V: TRBV11-2
D: TRBD1
size: .
J: TRBJ2-7